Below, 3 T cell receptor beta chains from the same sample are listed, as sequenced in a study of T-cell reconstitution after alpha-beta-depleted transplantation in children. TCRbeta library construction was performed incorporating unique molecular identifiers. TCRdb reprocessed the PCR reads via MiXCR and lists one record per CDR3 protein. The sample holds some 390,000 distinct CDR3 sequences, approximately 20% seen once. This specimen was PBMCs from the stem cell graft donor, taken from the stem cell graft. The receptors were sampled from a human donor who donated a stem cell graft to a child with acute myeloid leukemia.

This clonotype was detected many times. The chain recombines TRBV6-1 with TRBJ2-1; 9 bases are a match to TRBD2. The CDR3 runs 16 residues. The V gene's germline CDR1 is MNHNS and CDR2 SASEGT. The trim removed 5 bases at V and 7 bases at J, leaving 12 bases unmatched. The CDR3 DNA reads TGTGCCAGCAGTACCGTCAGAGATAGCGGGAGAAATGAGCAGTTCTTC. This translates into CASSTVRDSGRNEQFF.

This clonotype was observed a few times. CDR3: CATSPEREVVYEQYF. The CDR3 nucleotides are TGTGCCACCAGCCCCGAGCGGGAGGTCGTTTACGAGCAGTACTTC. The V and J genes are TRBV15 and TRBJ2-7; 9 nucleotides match TRBD2. The germline gives CDR1 LNHNV, CDR2 YYDKDF (reference sequence). The CDR3 runs to 15 residues. Unmatched junction bases numbered 9, after V lost 5 bases and J lost 4 bases.

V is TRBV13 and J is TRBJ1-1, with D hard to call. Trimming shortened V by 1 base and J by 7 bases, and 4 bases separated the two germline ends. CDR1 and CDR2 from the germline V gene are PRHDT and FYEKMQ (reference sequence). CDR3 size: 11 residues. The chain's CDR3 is CASSLVDEAFF. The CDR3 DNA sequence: TGTGCCAGCAGCTTAGTGGATGAAGCTTTCTTT.